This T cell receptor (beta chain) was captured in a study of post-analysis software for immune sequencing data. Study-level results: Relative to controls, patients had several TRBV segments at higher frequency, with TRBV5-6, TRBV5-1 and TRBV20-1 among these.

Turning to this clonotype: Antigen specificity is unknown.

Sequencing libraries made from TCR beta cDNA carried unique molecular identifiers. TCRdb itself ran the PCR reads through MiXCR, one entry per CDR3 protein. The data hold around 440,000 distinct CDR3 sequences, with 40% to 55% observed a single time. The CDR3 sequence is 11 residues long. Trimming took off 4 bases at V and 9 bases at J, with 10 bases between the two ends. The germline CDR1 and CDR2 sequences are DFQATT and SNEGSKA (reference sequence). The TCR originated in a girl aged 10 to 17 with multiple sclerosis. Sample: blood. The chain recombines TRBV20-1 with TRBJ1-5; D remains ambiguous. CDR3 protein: CSAIGSGPQHF. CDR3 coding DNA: TGCAGTGCTATCGGGTCGGGGCCCCAGCATTTT.